Following are 16 T cell receptor beta chains from one sample sequenced in a study of blood T cell repertoires in COVID-19. Produced via immunoSEQ multiplex PCR; TCRdb's table is partial and in-frame only. The sample yields around 160,000 clones, about 86% seen once. The sequenced material came from peripheral blood. The receptors shown here come from a woman in her seventies with COVID-19, enrolled during active disease.

The V gene is TRBV28, the J gene TRBJ1-6, with 8 bases aligning to TRBD1. V was clipped by 4 bases and J by 7 bases; unmatched bases: 6. This CDR3 is built from 15 residues. Germline V gene sequence: CDR1 MDHEN, CDR2 SYDVKM. CDR3 region: CASSSGTGGNSPLHF. CDR3 in DNA: TGTGCCAGCAGTTCCGGGACAGGAGGAAATTCACCCCTCCACTTT.

This clone is a singleton in its sample. CDR3 DNA: TGTGCCAGCAGCCCTCGAGGAGGGGGGGCCCAAGGGGAGCTGTTTTTT. It specifies CASSPRGGGAQGELFF. J is TRBJ2-2 and V is TRBV6-2 or TRBV6-3; TRBD2 might be the D (7 bases). Trimming pared 6 bases from V and 8 bases from J, leaving 22 bases between. From germline, CDR1 is MNHEY and CDR2 SVGEGT. This CDR3 is built from 16 residues.

The chain links TRBV2 to TRBJ1-1; D perhaps matches TRBD1 (6 bases). The ends were cut back, 7 bases at V and 4 bases at J, with 10 bases in the middle. Germline V CDR1 and CDR2: SNHLY, FYNNEI. The CDR3 contains 12 residues. The CDR3 nucleotides read TGTGCCAGCAACAGGGATGGCACTGAAGCTTTCTTT. It specifies CASNRDGTEAFF.

The rearrangement links TRBV5-1 to TRBJ2-3; TRBD2 agrees at 8 bases. The V segment lost 0 bases and the J segment 4 bases; nucleotides outside the gene matches: 7. The CDR3 has 16 amino acids. CDR1 is SGHRS, CDR2 YFSETQ, per germline. This chain's CDR3 is CASSLAAIAGPDTQYF. CDR3 in DNA: TGCGCCAGCAGCTTGGCCGCGATAGCGGGGCCAGATACGCAGTATTTT.

V and J are TRBV28 and TRBJ1-1; D is possibly TRBD1 (5 bases). V was trimmed by 5 bases and J by 4 bases, leaving 14 bases between them. CDR1 MDHEN and CDR2 SYDVKM come from the germline V gene. The CDR3 length is 14 residues. Written as DNA, the CDR3 is TGTGCCAGCAGTGGAACAGGTTCTGCCACTGAAGCTTTCTTT. Protein product: CASSGTGSATEAFF.

V gene TRBV19 combines with J gene TRBJ2-5; D remains unclear. Looked up from germline, CDR1 is LNHDA and CDR2 is SQIVND (reference sequence). CDR3 length: 11 residues. Deletions cut 4 bases from V and 2 bases from J, with 2 bases between. The CDR3 DNA follows: TGTGCCAGTAGTACTCAAGAGACCCAGTACTTC. This translates into CASSTQETQYF.

This chain links TRBV30 with TRBJ1-6; no reliable D call. The CDR3 runs 16 residues. V was clipped by 0 bases and J by 2 bases, with 11 bases between them. CDR1 GTSNPN and CDR2 SVGIG come from the germline V gene (reference sequence). This chain's CDR3 is CAWSVTGMTYNSPLHF. The CDR3 DNA sequence: TGTGCCTGGAGTGTAACGGGGATGACCTATAATTCACCCCTCCACTTT. Full variable domain (rest looked up from reference TRBV30 and TRBJ1-6): SQTIHQWPATLVQPVGSPLSLECTVEGTSNPNLYWYRQAAGRGLQLLFYSVGIGQISSEVPQNLSASRPQDRQFILSSKKLLLSDSGFYLCAWSVTGMTYNSPLHFGNGTRLTVT.

The gene calls are TRBV4-2 and TRBJ1-1, with D hard to call. CDR1 LGHNA and CDR2 YNFKEQ come from the germline V gene. With 0 bases removed from V and 8 bases from J, the gap between germline ends came to 19 bases. The CDR3 loop spans 16 amino acids. The CDR3 loop is CASSQDESRLNREAFF. The DNA of the CDR3 is TGTGCCAGCAGCCAAGATGAGAGCAGACTTAACCGAGAAGCTTTCTTT.

The V call is TRBV2, the J call TRBJ2-5; possibly TRBD2 for D (7 bases). Germline V gene sequence: CDR1 SNHLY, CDR2 FYNNEI. Trimming removed 7 bases at V and 4 bases at J, with 10 bases between. CDR3 size: 12 residues. CDR3: CASKGGRETQYF. The CDR3 DNA follows: TGTGCCAGCAAGGGGGGGAGAGAGACCCAGTACTTC.

The CDR3 sequence: CASKPNTGGENTEAFF. DNA of the CDR3: TGTGCCAGCAAACCTAATACAGGGGGCGAGAACACTGAAGCTTTCTTT. The V and J genes are TRBV11-1 and TRBJ1-1; 9 positions agree with TRBD1. V dropped 7 bases and J dropped 1; count of bases not matched to a gene: 10. Germline CDR1 and CDR2: SGHAT and FQDESV (reference sequence). CDR3 length equals 16 residues. The variable domain in full, completed from reference TRBV11-1 and TRBJ1-1, reads EAEVAQSPRYKITEKSQAVAFWCDPISGHATLYWYRQILGQGPELLVQFQDESVVDDSQLPKDRFSAERLKGVDSTLKIQPAELGDSAMYLCASKPNTGGENTEAFFGQGTRLTVV.

J is TRBJ1-2 and V is TRBV7-2; D not resolved. Germline V gene sequence: CDR1 SGHTA, CDR2 FQGNSA. The CDR3 contains 14 residues. V was shortened by 8 bases and J by 5 bases, with 18 bases between the two germline ends. The CDR3 sequence: CASATAGLYYGYTF. The CDR3, as DNA: TGTGCCAGCGCCACGGCCGGACTTTATTATGGCTACACCTTC.

The chain is built from TRBV28 and TRBJ2-3; the D gene is possibly TRBD1 (6 bases). V lost 2 bases, J lost 5 bases, and 11 bases lay in between. CDR1 is MDHEN, CDR2 SYDVKM, per germline. The CDR3 runs 14 residues. The CDR3 nucleotides read TGTGCCAGCAGTTTAAACAGGGTCATAGATACGCAGTATTTT. It encodes CASSLNRVIDTQYF.

The chain uses TRBV24-1 and TRBJ2-1, with TRBD1 identical over 9 bases. The CDR3 covers 16 residues. Per the germline V gene, CDR1 is KGHDR and CDR2 is SFDVKD. V shed 5 bases, J shed 2 bases, and the junction held 6 bases outside the gene matches. The CDR3 loop reads CATSVNRGRAYNEQFF. The DNA of the CDR3 is TGTGCCACCAGTGTCAACAGGGGGCGCGCCTACAATGAGCAGTTCTTC.

V and J are TRBV5-6 and TRBJ2-5; tentatively, D is TRBD1 (6 bases). The CDR3 is made up of 13 amino acids. Germline loops: CDR1 SGHDT, CDR2 YYEEEE. The V and J ends lost 4 bases and 2 bases respectively, with 9 bases between them. This CDR3 is CASSLGQQETQYF. The CDR3 region has the DNA TGTGCCAGCAGCCTCGGACAGCAAGAGACCCAGTACTTC.

The chain recombines TRBV5-4 with TRBJ1-1; D gene unclear. The germline CDR1 and CDR2 sequences are SGHNT and YYREEE (reference sequence). V dropped 3 bases and J dropped 6 bases, with 9 bases sitting between them. This CDR3 has 12 amino acids. CDR3 DNA: TGTGCCAGCAGCTACCCGGGAGCTGAAGCTTTCTTT. It translates to CASSYPGAEAFF.

The rearrangement uses TRBV28 and TRBJ2-3; D not certain. CDR1 is MDHEN, CDR2 SYDVKM, per germline. Trimming took off 5 bases at V and 0 bases at J, with 6 bases between the two ends. The CDR3 extends over 13 amino acids. The CDR3 reads CASSPPSTDTQYF. The DNA of the CDR3 is TGTGCCAGCAGTCCCCCTAGCACAGATACGCAGTATTTT. The full variable domain, with the rest looked up from reference TRBV28 and TRBJ2-3, is DVKVTQSSRYLVKRTGEKVFLECVQDMDHENMFWYRQDPGLGLRLIYFSYDVKMKEKGDIPEGYSVSREKKERFSLILESASTNQTSMYLCASSPPSTDTQYFGPGTRLTVL.